The T cell receptor (beta chain) described here comes from a study of shared clonotypes between healthy human individuals. The CDR3 loop spans 15 amino acids. The germline V and J ends were trimmed by 4 bases and 4 bases, with 17 bases remaining between them. Per germline, CDR1 SGHDT and CDR2 YYEEEE. Recent vaccinations or acute infections were absent in the healthy HIV-negative adult donors. Adult Caucasians living in Nashville, Tennessee made up all of the donors. Under the authors' procedure: Junction-only immunoSEQ data arrived without quality scores, meaning filtering differed. Profiling relied on immunoSEQ multiplex PCR, and the TCRdb table lists in-frame clones only, not all of them. V and J calls and clone size are as listed in that table; D and trimming were resolved from the DNA. The table lists 450,000 to 500,000 clones, 60% to 85% of them singletons, with about an eighth in the top ten.

Material: PBMCs. This clonotype originated in a woman aged 40-49 years in good health. Some clones in this sample may be carry-over from other donors' samples. The chain employs TRBV5-6 and TRBJ2-5, with D perhaps matching TRBD1 (6 bases). DNA of the CDR3: TGTGCCAGCAGCCTGCCCAGGGGTTTTGCAGAGACCCAGTACTTC. Translating gives CASSLPRGFAETQYF. Full variable domain (remainder filled in from reference TRBV5-6 and TRBJ2-5): DAGVTQSPTHLIKTRGQQVTLRCSPKSGHDTVSWYQQALGQGPQFIFQYYEEEERQRGNFPDRFSGHQFPNYSSELNVNALLLGDSALYLCASSLPRGFAETQYFGPGTRLLVL.